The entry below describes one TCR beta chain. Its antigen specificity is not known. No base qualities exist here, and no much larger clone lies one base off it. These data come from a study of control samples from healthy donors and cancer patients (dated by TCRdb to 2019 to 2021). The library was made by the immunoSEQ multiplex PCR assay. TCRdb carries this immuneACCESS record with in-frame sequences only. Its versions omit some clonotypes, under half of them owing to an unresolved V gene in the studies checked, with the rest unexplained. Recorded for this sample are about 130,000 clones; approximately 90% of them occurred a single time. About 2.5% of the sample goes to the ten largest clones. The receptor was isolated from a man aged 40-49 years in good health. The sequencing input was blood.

The DNA sequence is as follows: TGTGCCTGGAGTGTGACAGGGTGGAATGGCTACACCTTC. Its translation reads: CAWSVTGWNGYTF. The V and J segments used are TRBV30 and TRBJ1-2; TRBD1 aligns with 7 central bases. From cysteine to phenylalanine, the CDR3 is 13 amino acids long. The read is trimmed to its CDR3 DNA, 39 bases read in frame from base 1. Trimmed from V: 0 bases; trimmed from J: 6 bases; junction bases lacking a gene match: 4. Taken from the germline V gene (reference sequence), the CDR1 and CDR2 loops are GTSNPN and SVGIG.